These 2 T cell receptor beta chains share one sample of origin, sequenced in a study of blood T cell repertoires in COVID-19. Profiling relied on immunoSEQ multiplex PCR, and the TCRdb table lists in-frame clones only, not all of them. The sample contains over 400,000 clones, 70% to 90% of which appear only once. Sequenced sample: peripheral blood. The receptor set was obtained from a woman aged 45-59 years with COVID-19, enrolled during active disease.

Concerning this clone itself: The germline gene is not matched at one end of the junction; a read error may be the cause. The CDR3 sequence is CASRLESGEQYF. CDR3 bases: TGTGCCAGCAGATTAGAGAGTGGCGAGCAGTACTTC. The chain links TRBV7-9 to TRBJ2-7; D is uncertain. The V gene's germline CDR1 is SEHNR and CDR2 FQNEAQ (reference sequence). The CDR3 covers 12 residues.

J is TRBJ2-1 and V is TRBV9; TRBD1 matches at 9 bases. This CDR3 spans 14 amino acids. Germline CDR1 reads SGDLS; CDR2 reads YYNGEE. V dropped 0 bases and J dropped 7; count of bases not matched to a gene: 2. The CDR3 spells CASSVGTGVNEQFF. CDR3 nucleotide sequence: TGTGCCAGCAGCGTAGGGACAGGGGTAAATGAGCAGTTCTTC.